This TCR beta chain was documented in a study of blood T cell repertoires in COVID-19 (dated by TCRdb to between 2020 and 2021). In the study overall: Collaborator samples came from the United States, Italy and Spain and covered acute and convalescent phases of COVID-19. The prospective study material was composed of cDNA or gDNA derived from T cells, B-cell-depleted T cells, or PBMCs. Deeply sampled blood TCRbeta repertoires from subjects exposed to, actively infected with, or recovered from COVID-19 were included in the dataset. The repertoires were made available in a free public database intended to serve as a resource for research on the immune response to SARS-CoV-2. The samples were drawn from the first 160 participants of the ongoing ImmuneRACE study and from over 950 subjects provided by 6 global collaborators. The sample metadata nearly always contained a de-identified subject ID, COVID-19 status, age in years and sex. Where available, HLA class I and class II types were obtained from metadata supplied by the sample provider rather than from assay-based typing.

With respect to this clone: The antigen it recognizes is unknown. The input lacks base qualities; no much larger clone sits a single base away.

TCRbeta CDR3 regions were amplified from genomic DNA by means of the immunoSEQ Assay, a bias-controlled multiplex PCR. From the authors' description of their analysis: Within the assay, amplification of reference gene primers was used to estimate how many nucleated cells each sample contained. To quantify the absolute abundance of each unique TCRbeta CDR3 rearrangement, sequence reads were collapsed and filtered. For each sample, productive Simpson clonality was calculated by taking the square root of Simpson's diversity index across productive rearrangements. TCRdb limited this immuneACCESS table to in-frame rearrangements with V and J called. A share of clones is missing; checked studies link under half to unresolved V genes, and the rest is unexplained. Clone size and the V and J calls come from that table; the DNA yielded D and trimming. The sample records some 250,000 clones, about four fifths of which are singletons. Roughly 3.2% of the sample belongs to the ten largest clones.

Overall results and qualifications from the work: How much clinical and demographic metadata was included differed by source and by participant, and the metadata was provided uncurated.

Its CDR3 holds 14 amino acids, cysteine through phenylalanine. Only the CDR3 DNA is retained, 42 bases long and in frame from the first base. For this chain, trimming is 0 bases at the V end and 9 bases at the J end, and the number of junction bases without a gene match is 4. The germline V gene gives CDR1 as SGHDT and CDR2 as YYEEEE. The collaborating institutions used their own protocols to collect whole blood in K2EDTA tubes. For TCRbeta analysis, collaborators shipped samples as frozen whole blood, isolated PBMCs, or DNA extracted from either of those sample types. Sequencing input: peripheral blood. The rearranged chain carries TRBV5-6 and TRBJ2-1, with 9 bases in between that match TRBD2. The clonotype originates from a young woman with acute or convalescent COVID-19. In nucleotides, the sequence is TGTGCCAGCAGCTTGGGACTAGCGGAGGTTGAGCAGTTCTTC. It encodes CASSLGLAEVEQFF.